The rows below give T cell receptor beta chains drawn from one sample of a study of T-cell reconstitution after alpha-beta-depleted transplantation in children. From the PCR reads, TCRdb called clonotypes with MiXCR, one entry per CDR3 protein. The repertoire includes fewer than 350,000 distinct CDR3 sequences, around 9.1% of them detected once, and roughly 7.1% sits in the top ten. The source material was PBMCs, sampled before TCRalphabeta/CD19-depleted stem cell transplant. The receptor set was obtained from a boy under two years old with acute myeloid leukemia, due to receive a stem cell transplant. CDR3s include the opening cysteine and the closing phenylalanine or tryptophan. Fields, in order: J gene, clone size, D gene, V gene, CDR3 protein, CDR3 DNA. The D gene is left open where the match is weak. A row's size may be missing; if present it is once, few, many or a size class.

TRBJ1-4 few TRBD1 TRBV18 CASSPPGTGSEKLFF TGTGCCAGCTCACCACCGGGGACAGGGAGCGAAAAACTGTTTTTT
TRBJ2-2 . . TRBV5-1 CASSPRWGADTGELFF TGCGCCAGCAGCCCTCGTTGGGGGGCAGACACCGGGGAGCTGTTTTTT
TRBJ1-1 . . TRBV10-3 CAISETGGATEAFF TGTGCCATCAGTGAGACAGGAGGGGCCACTGAAGCTTTTTTT
TRBJ2-5 . TRBD2 TRBV20-1 CSADTDLRERGLRETQYF TGCAGTGCTGATACCGACCTCCGGGAGCGGGGCTTGCGAGAGACCCAGTACTTC
TRBJ2-1 many . TRBV5-1 CASSFDANEQFF TGCGCCAGCAGCTTCGATGCCAATGAGCAGTTCTTC
TRBJ2-7 many . TRBV29-1 CSVEEGIFYEQYF TGCAGCGTTGAGGAGGGAATCTTCTACGAGCAGTACTTC
TRBJ1-5 many . TRBV20-1 CSASRGNQPQHF TGCAGTGCTAGTAGGGGAAATCAGCCCCAGCATTTT
TRBJ2-7 many . TRBV12-3/TRBV12-4 CASSRQRIYEQYF TGTGCCAGCAGTCGGCAGAGGATCTACGAGCAGTACTTC
TRBJ2-5 many TRBD2 TRBV11-2 CASAARKSGGRETQYF TGTGCCAGCGCCGCCAGAAAAAGCGGGGGACGAGAGACCCAGTACTTC
TRBJ2-5 few . TRBV6-5 CASSYTIGAFAFQETQYF TGTGCCAGCAGTTATACGATCGGGGCGTTCGCTTTTCAAGAGACCCAGTACTTC
TRBJ2-7 . . TRBV28 CAMGPGLLWGFYEQYF TGTGCCATGGGCCCCGGGCTCCTCTGGGGATTCTACGAGCAGTACTTC
TRBJ2-3 . . TRBV20-1 CSAAGHTQYF TGCAGTGCCGCGGGACATACGCAGTATTTT
TRBJ2-7 few TRBD1 TRBV18 CASSPSGQGLYEQYF TGTGCCAGCTCACCGTCGGGACAGGGGTTATACGAGCAGTACTTC